This TCR beta chain was retrieved from a study of blood T cell repertoires in COVID-19. Study-level information: The United States, Italy and Spain provided the acute and convalescent COVID-19 samples. The analysed material was cDNA or gDNA that came from T cells, B-cell-depleted T cells, or PBMCs.

Seattle patients were enrolled while actively infected and followed longitudinally. The ends lost 4 bases at V and 5 bases at J; junction bases unmatched: 6. The germline CDR1 and CDR2 sequences are SGHKS and YYEKEE (reference sequence). The CDR3 contains 14 residues. Per the authors' pipeline: Amplification with reference gene primers provided the estimates of nucleated cell counts. Assay used: immunoSEQ multiplex PCR; TCRdb lists only in-frame clones, some missing. Clonal size and the V and J genes are those of that table, whereas D and trimming came from the DNA. The sample lists fewer than 650,000 clones, 85% to 90% occurring once.

The chain carries TRBV5-5 and TRBJ1-5, with TRBD1 matching over 7 bases. Sequenced material: peripheral blood. The receptor's source is a woman aged 45-65 years with COVID-19, enrolled during active disease. CDR3 sequence reads: CASSPRDSHQPQHF. The CDR3 region has the DNA TGTGCCAGCAGCCCACGGGACAGTCATCAGCCCCAGCATTTT.